This record covers a single TCR beta chain. Its antigen remains unidentified. No base-level quality is on record; no much larger clone is a single base apart. The source of the sample is a study of blood T cells in healthy people across ages (dated by TCRdb to about 2015). Background for the entire study: Template switching captured roughly one uniquely barcoded TCR beta cDNA molecule per two T cells in model experiments. To avoid experimental bias, donors of different ages were distributed randomly across sequencing lanes. Age-related changes in TCR beta repertoire diversity were measured in the study by deep sequencing normalized with unique cDNA molecular identifiers. The donors were split into four age groups: young (average 16 years), middle-aged (about 40), aged (about 56) and long-lived (under 85). For two donors (one aged 18 to 29 and one aged 80 or older), the study analyzed two additional independent replicas of 1 million unique cDNA reads from the same blood draw.

The library was generated by 5' RACE. Sequencing was performed on an Illumina HiSeq 2500. A second roughly 6 to 11 cycle PCR used a sample-barcoded 5' primer and a J-beta primer mix. A unique molecular identifier was introduced onto each TCR beta cDNA molecule by a template-switch 5' adaptor carrying 12 random nucleotides. At least 2.5 million CDR3-containing paired-end reads were obtained from each sample. First-strand cDNA was synthesized from all RNA with the Mint cDNA synthesis kit, primed by a TRBC-specific oligonucleotide. All cDNA was treated with uracil-DNA glycosylase and then went through a first 18-cycle PCR with the universal primers M1SS and BC2_uni_R. The study's own analysis went as follows. For normalization, 1 million high-quality reads were randomly selected from each sample, with every read carrying a distinct molecular identifier. Reads with shared molecular identifiers were discarded instead of being binned into consensus sequences. MiTCR, run with a Q25 quality threshold and the strictest error-elimination algorithm, handled CDR3 identification, clonotype clustering and error correction. Lower-bound total TCR beta diversity was estimated with a nonparametric unseen species model using Euler transformation. TCRdb reprocessing: public reads trimmed at Q25 with fastp, clones called with MiXCR, in-frame beta chains kept. Each entry merges the rows of one CDR3 protein and shows their most common DNA and genes. Clone size and V and J calls follow TCRdb, not the original study. The sample yields some 690,000 distinct CDR3 sequences; 22% were counted once. Clones ranked in the top ten supply 22% of the sample.

What the research found in general, with its limitations: Because profiling used bulk unsorted PBMCs, naive and antigen-experienced compartments could not be compared conclusively. There was a strong correlation between observed TCR beta diversity and the percentage of naive T cells measured by flow cytometry. Observed TCR beta diversity per million T cells fell roughly linearly with age, and a significant reduction was already apparent by age approximately 40. Donor CMV infection status was unknown, potentially confounding age-related changes in expanded clonotypes. The long-lived group showed more naive CD4+ T cells, fewer expanded clones and increased TCR diversity than the aged group, suggesting age selection. Estimates of total diversity based on one million sequenced T cells were regarded as lower bounds and as underestimates.

The donors were roughly 40 Caucasian individuals from Russia, aged roughly 6 to 90 years, who were systemically healthy. Roughly 9.5 milliliters of peripheral blood were drawn from each donor into EDTA-treated Vacutainer tubes. PBMCs were isolated by Ficoll-Paque density-gradient centrifugation, with at least 6.5 million obtained per sample. Trizol reagent was used to extract total RNA from PBMCs, with at least 6 micrograms per sample. For every donor, flow cytometry on a PBMC aliquot measured the percentage of naive CD45RAhigh/CD27high T cells. The sample taken for sequencing was blood. The sequence was obtained from a man in his sixties or seventies in good health.

The CDR3 reads CASSEALGDRTSGYTF. The DNA sequence is TGTGCCAGCAGTGAAGCGCTAGGAGACAGGACGAGTGGCTACACCTTC. The chain is made from TRBV2 and TRBJ1-2, and perhaps TRBD1 as D gene, on 6 matching bases. Trimming at the junction amounts to 0 bases on V and 7 bases on J, and the germline ends lie 18 bases apart. CDR1 SNHLY and CDR2 FYNNEI are derived from the germline V gene. The CDR3 numbers 16 residues from cysteine through phenylalanine. Only the CDR3 DNA stays, 48 bases, in frame from base 1.